A single sample is the source of the 25 T cell receptor beta chains below, sequenced in a study of early T cells in non-severe SARS-CoV-2 infection. TCRdb re-called the 5' RACE reads through MiXCR, storing one row per CDR3 protein. In the table there are about 56,000 distinct CDR3 sequences, less than 15% of which are singletons. The sample consisted of whole blood, taken at baseline. The receptors come from an adult who was a healthcare worker with PCR-confirmed SARS-CoV-2 infection or an uninfected control (not recorded which).

The chain joins TRBV20-1 to TRBJ2-5; possible D gene TRBD2, 5 bases. Germline CDR1 is DFQATT and CDR2 is SNEGSKA (reference sequence). The CDR3 is made up of 14 amino acids. V was pared by 0 bases and J by 5 bases, with 13 bases between. In nucleotides, the CDR3 is TGCAGTGCTAGAGAAAATTTTGCTAGCGAGACCCAGTACTTC. Residues: CSARENFASETQYF.

The sample holds a few counts of this clonotype. The V gene is TRBV23-1, the J gene TRBJ1-2, with D unresolved. TRBV23-1 qualifies as an ORF whose function is uncertain. With 7 bases removed from V and 4 bases from J, the gap between germline ends came to 13 bases. The CDR3 consists of 13 residues. The CDR3: CASIGAPTYGYTF. The CDR3 DNA follows: TGCGCCAGCATCGGAGCCCCGACCTATGGCTACACCTTC.

This chain links TRBV2 with TRBJ1-4; the D is unclear. The germline V and J ends were trimmed by 4 bases and 3 bases, with 6 bases remaining between them. Germline-derived CDR1 and CDR2 are SNHLY and FYNNEI. The CDR3 extends over 13 amino acids. In DNA, the CDR3 is TGTGCCAGCAGTGTCAGCCCTAATGAAAAACTGTTTTTT. Encoded protein: CASSVSPNEKLFF.

This clonotype was observed a handful of times. Being one base from a much bigger clone, this may be a read error. The rearrangement uses TRBV30 and TRBJ1-1; D unresolved. From germline, CDR1 is GTSNPN and CDR2 SVGIG (reference sequence). This CDR3 contains 16 residues. In nucleotides, the CDR3 is TGTGTCTGGAGTGGTGAGGGCCGGAGGGTGAACACTGAAGCTTTCTTT. Protein: CVWSGEGRRVNTEAFF.

At least ten counts were recorded for this clonotype. The chain couples TRBV20-1 to TRBJ2-7, with D possibly being TRBD1 (6 bases). V dropped 6 bases and J dropped 2 bases, with 14 bases sitting between them. Germline V lookup: CDR1 DFQATT, CDR2 SNEGSKA (reference sequence). There are 13 residues in the CDR3. The CDR3: CSAPVGATYEQYF. CDR3 DNA sequence: TGCAGTGCCCCCGTGGGGGCCACCTACGAGCAGTACTTC.

This clonotype was counted between two and nine times. The chain combines TRBV6-1 with TRBJ2-7; 7 bases line up with TRBD2. Germline V gives CDR1 MNHNS, CDR2 SASEGT. This CDR3 spans 13 amino acids. J was trimmed by 2 bases and V by 6 bases; bases with no gene match: 4. The CDR3: CASSVGLAYEQYF. The CDR3 bases are TGTGCCAGCAGCGTCGGACTAGCCTACGAGCAGTACTTC.

The table lists this clonotype with many counts. The V gene is TRBV7-8, the J gene TRBJ2-3; 8 bases agree with TRBD2. Germline V lookup: CDR1 SGHVS, CDR2 FQNEAQ. CDR3 length equals 19 residues. Trimming cost V 2 bases and J 0 bases; bases outside gene matches: 13. CDR3 amino acids: CASSLNAMSGGPSTDTQYF. As DNA, the CDR3 is TGTGCCAGCAGCTTAAACGCCATGAGCGGGGGCCCTAGCACAGATACGCAGTATTTT.

This clonotype was counted between two and nine times. At one boundary the junction diverges from the germline segment, which might be a read error. The genes are TRBV11-2 and TRBJ2-2; D perhaps matches TRBD1 (5 bases). The CDR3 runs 14 residues. Germline assignment: CDR1 SGHAT and CDR2 FQNNGV. CDR3 sequence (DNA): TGTTCCAGCAGCTTACAGGTCTTGACCGGGGAGCTGTTTTTT. This sequence encodes CSSSLQVLTGELFF.

This clonotype was recorded a few times. This chain links TRBV4-2 with TRBJ2-6; no clear D gene. V lost 0 bases and J lost 0, with 12 bases in between. Per germline, CDR1 LGHNA and CDR2 YNFKEQ. This CDR3 has 18 residues. For the CDR3, the DNA is TGTGCCAGCAGCCAAGATTCGATCAAAAGCTCTGGGGCCAACGTCCTGACTTTC. Its translation: CASSQDSIKSSGANVLTF.

This chain uses TRBV5-4 with TRBJ2-7, with 9 bases lining up with TRBD1. Germline V CDR1 and CDR2: SGHNT, YYREEE (reference sequence). This CDR3 region has 17 residues. V gave up 4 bases and J gave up 0 bases; unmatched junction bases: 11. CDR3 loop: CASSPGQGPTNSYEQYF. CDR3 in DNA: TGTGCCAGCAGCCCAGGACAGGGGCCTACGAACTCCTACGAGCAGTACTTC.

This clonotype was observed a few times. The rearrangement joins TRBV7-9 to TRBJ2-5; TRBD2 matches 7 bases. The V and J ends lost 1 base and 5 bases, in that order; junction bases with no gene match: 4. There are 14 residues in the CDR3. Germline V gene sequence: CDR1 SEHNR, CDR2 FQNEAQ (reference sequence). CDR3 DNA sequence: TGTGCCAGCAGCTTAGGCGGGAGAATGGAGACCCAGTACTTC. Translation: CASSLGGRMETQYF.

This clonotype was observed a few times. V and J are TRBV7-2 and TRBJ2-1; 10 bases line up with TRBD2. The CDR3 runs to 15 residues. CDR1 SGHTA and CDR2 FQGNSA come from the germline V gene. V lost 6 bases to trimming and J lost 8 bases; unmatched junction nucleotides: 10. CDR3 DNA: TGTGCCAGCAGATATACGAGCGGGGGGGCCGATGAGCAGTTCTTC. This encodes CASRYTSGGADEQFF.

This clonotype has a single count. This chain links TRBV5-5 with TRBJ1-6, with unresolved D. The V end was cut by 4 bases, the J end by 1 base, with 15 bases between. The CDR3 runs to 17 residues. Germline V gives CDR1 SGHKS, CDR2 YYEKEE (reference sequence). DNA of the CDR3: TGTGCCAGCAGCACAGCCGGGATGTGGTCCTATAATTCACCCCTCCACTTT. This gives the protein CASSTAGMWSYNSPLHF.

The chain employs TRBV12-3 or TRBV12-4 and TRBJ2-5; perhaps TRBD1 as D (6 bases). The CDR3 has 15 amino acids. V was shortened by 5 bases and J by 7 bases, with 20 bases between the two germline ends. The CDR3 spells CASSPRGRGFWTQYF. CDR3 DNA sequence: TGTGCCAGCAGTCCCCGAGGAAGGGGGTTTTGGACCCAGTACTTC.

Regarding this clonotype: A junction boundary mismatches the germline segment, possibly from a read error. The CDR3 sequence: CTSSFNRGSYNEQFF. The CDR3 coding sequence is TGTACCAGCAGTTTCAACAGAGGCTCCTACAATGAGCAGTTCTTC. The chain couples TRBV12-3 or TRBV12-4 to TRBJ2-1; no firm D call. The CDR3 loop spans 15 amino acids.

The chain has TRBV6-1 and TRBJ2-6; D not certain. The germline gives CDR1 MNHNS, CDR2 SASEGT. This CDR3 contains 15 residues. Trimming stripped 10 bases from V and 2 bases from J, with 15 bases between. CDR3 DNA: TGTGCCATCCTCAAGGTAGCTACTGGGGCCAACGTCCTGACTTTC. The encoded protein is CAILKVATGANVLTF.

This clonotype was seen many times. In DNA form, the CDR3 reads TGTGCCAGCAGCCAAGGACTAGCGGGGGCCACAGATACGCAGTATTTT. Residues: CASSQGLAGATDTQYF. J is TRBJ2-3 and V is TRBV3-1, with TRBD2 identical over 12 bases. This CDR3 is 16 amino acids long. In germline, CDR1 is LGHDT, CDR2 YNNKEL (reference sequence). V lost 1 base and J lost 2; bases outside the gene matches: 1.

This chain connects TRBV6-1 to TRBJ1-2; weak D call: TRBD1 (6 bases). The CDR3 contains 13 residues. Trimming took off 3 bases at V and 8 bases at J, with 13 bases between the two ends. Per the germline V gene, CDR1 is MNHNS and CDR2 is SASEGT. In nucleotides, the CDR3 is TGTGCCAGCAGTGAGGGGGGGCGTCAAGGCTACACCTTC. Encoded protein: CASSEGGRQGYTF.

The CDR3, as DNA: TGTGCCAGCAGTTCGAGGGGATATCAGCCCCAGCATTTT. It specifies CASSSRGYQPQHF. The gene calls are TRBV12-3 or TRBV12-4 and TRBJ1-5, with D tentatively TRBD1 (5 bases). Trimming took off 4 bases at V and 5 bases at J, with 9 bases between the two ends. This CDR3 region has 13 residues.

CDR3 nucleotides: TGTGCCAGCAGCCCCGGGACTAGCGGGGGCGATGAGCAGTTCTTC. The encoded protein is CASSPGTSGGDEQFF. This chain uses TRBV6-5 with TRBJ2-1; 14 bases are shared with TRBD2. The CDR3 contains 15 residues. Germline assignment: CDR1 MNHEY and CDR2 SVGAGI. V shed 6 bases and J 8 bases; nucleotides not matched to a gene: 6.

This clonotype was detected ten times or more. This chain links TRBV12-3 or TRBV12-4 with TRBJ2-1; weak D call: TRBD1 (6 bases). This CDR3 is 13 amino acids long. Trimming removed 6 bases at V and 7 bases at J, with 13 bases between. The DNA for the CDR3 is TGTGCCAGCAGGGGCAGGGGTCGGAATGAGCAGTTCTTC. This encodes CASRGRGRNEQFF.

There are a few counts of this clonotype. This chain links TRBV12-3 or TRBV12-4 with TRBJ2-1; no clear D gene. There are 14 residues in the CDR3. The V end was cut by 1 base, the J end by 9 bases, with 13 bases between. The CDR3 here is CASSLERLRSEQFF. Here the CDR3 DNA reads TGTGCCAGCAGTTTAGAGCGTTTGCGTAGTGAGCAGTTCTTC.

The chain is built from TRBV9 and TRBJ1-1; 7 positions match TRBD1. The CDR3 totals 14 residues. Germline lookup yields CDR1 SGDLS and CDR2 YYNGEE. V lost 4 bases, J lost 0 bases, and 3 bases stayed unmatched. CDR3 region: CASSPQGMNTEAFF. The CDR3 nucleotides read TGTGCCAGCAGCCCACAGGGGATGAACACTGAAGCTTTCTTT.

The sample holds many counts of this clonotype. V usage is TRBV6-4 and J usage is TRBJ1-1; 8 nucleotides agree with TRBD1. Unmatched junction bases numbered 5, after V lost 5 bases and J lost 3 bases. CDR1 and CDR2 (germline): MRHNA, SNTAGT. This CDR3 has 14 residues. CDR3 sequence reads: CASSSQQGDTEAFF. The CDR3 DNA reads as TGTGCCAGCAGTTCCCAACAGGGGGACACTGAAGCTTTCTTT.

This clonotype was recorded at least ten times. The chain combines TRBV19 with TRBJ2-1; D possibly corresponds to TRBD2 (5 bases). Trimming took off 6 bases at V and 8 bases at J, with 17 bases between the two ends. CDR3 length: 14 residues. Per the germline V gene, CDR1 is LNHDA and CDR2 is SQIVND (reference sequence). The CDR3 nucleotides are TGTGCCAGTAGCTATGGGAGTCATGGCGATGAGCAGTTCTTC. It specifies CASSYGSHGDEQFF.